The 6 T cell receptor beta chains given below trace back to one sample, sequenced in a study of T cells in localized non-small cell lung cancer. Method: immunoSEQ multiplex PCR; TCRdb's copy keeps in-frame clones and lacks some. Of approximately 61,000 clones listed, about nine tenths are singletons. The sample here was peripheral blood, taken before any cancer treatment. The source is a woman aged 40-69 years with stage I lung adenocarcinoma.

The CDR3 region has the DNA TGTGCCAGCTCACCCCCCGGGGCCGGGGGCTATGGCTACACCTTC. Its protein is CASSPPGAGGYGYTF. The chain carries TRBV18 and TRBJ1-2; weak D call: TRBD1 (5 bases). V shed 3 bases and J shed 4 bases, with 15 bases lying between them. Per the germline V gene, CDR1 is KGHSH and CDR2 is LQKENI. The CDR3 consists of 15 residues.

This rearrangement joins TRBV7-6 to TRBJ2-2, with D possibly matching TRBD1 (5 bases). Trimming pared 5 bases from V and 5 bases from J, leaving 15 bases between. Germline V lookup: CDR1 SGHVS, CDR2 FNYEAQ. The CDR3 is 15 amino acids. CDR3 DNA sequence: TGTGCCAGCAGCCCTCCAGGGTCCGGTACCGGGGAGCTGTTTTTT. Translation gives CASSPPGSGTGELFF.

This rearrangement joins TRBV20-1 to TRBJ2-7; D is unclear. Trimming cost V 5 bases and J 1 base, with 6 bases left between them. The CDR3 runs to 11 residues. Per germline, CDR1 DFQATT and CDR2 SNEGSKA (reference sequence). The CDR3 spells CSAAESYEQYF. Written as DNA, the CDR3 is TGCAGTGCTGCCGAATCCTACGAGCAGTACTTC.

J is TRBJ2-5 and V is TRBV2; D not certain. Germline values: CDR1 SNHLY, CDR2 FYNNEI. Between the trimmed V and J ends, which lost 3 bases and 3 bases, there was a span of 8 bases. The CDR3 loop spans 13 amino acids. For the CDR3, the DNA is TGTGCCAGCAGTGACTTCGTAAAAGAGACCCAGTACTTC. Protein sequence: CASSDFVKETQYF.

The chain is built from TRBV7-2 and TRBJ1-6; tentatively, D is TRBD1 (5 bases). CDR3 length: 18 residues. Germline V gene lookup returns CDR1 SGHTA and CDR2 FQGNSA. With 1 base removed from V and 0 bases from J, the gap between germline ends came to 13 bases. The CDR3 here is CASSLEGRGSSYNSPLHF. Here the CDR3 DNA reads TGTGCCAGCAGCTTAGAGGGGCGCGGGAGCTCCTATAATTCACCCCTCCACTTT.

This clone was recorded once. J is TRBJ1-3 and V is TRBV5-1; perhaps TRBD1 as D (6 bases). V was cut by 6 bases and J by 1 base, with 11 bases left in between. This CDR3 is 14 amino acids long. Germline CDR1 SGHRS, CDR2 YFSETQ. The CDR3 region is CASKDQGSGNTIYF. The CDR3 DNA reads as TGCGCCAGCAAAGATCAGGGGTCTGGAAACACCATATATTTT.